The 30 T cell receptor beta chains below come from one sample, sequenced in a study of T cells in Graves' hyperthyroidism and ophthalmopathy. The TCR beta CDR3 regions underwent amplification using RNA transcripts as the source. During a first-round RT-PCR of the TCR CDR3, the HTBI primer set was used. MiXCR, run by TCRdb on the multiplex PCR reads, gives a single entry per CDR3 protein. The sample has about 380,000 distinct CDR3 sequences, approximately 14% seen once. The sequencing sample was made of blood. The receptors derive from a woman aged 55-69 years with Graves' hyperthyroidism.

In DNA, the CDR3 is TGTGCCAGCAGATCTAACAGGGACGGCGCCTACGAGCAGTACTTC. Encoded protein: CASRSNRDGAYEQYF. The chain combines TRBV12-3 or TRBV12-4 with TRBJ2-7; TRBD1 is a possible D gene (6 bases). This CDR3 spans 15 amino acids. Between the trimmed V and J ends, which lost 6 bases and 2 bases, there was a span of 17 bases.

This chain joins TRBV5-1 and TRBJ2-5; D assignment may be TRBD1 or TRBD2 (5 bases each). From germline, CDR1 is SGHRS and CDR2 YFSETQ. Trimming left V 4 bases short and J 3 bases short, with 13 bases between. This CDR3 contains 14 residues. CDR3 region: CASSRGPGEETQYF. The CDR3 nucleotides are TGCGCCAGCAGCAGGGGACCTGGGGAAGAGACCCAGTACTTC.

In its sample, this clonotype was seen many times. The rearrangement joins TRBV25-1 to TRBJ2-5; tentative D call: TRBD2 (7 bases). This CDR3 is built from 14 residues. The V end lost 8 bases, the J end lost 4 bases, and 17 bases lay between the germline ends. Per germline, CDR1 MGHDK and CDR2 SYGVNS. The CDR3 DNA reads TGTGCCAGCGGCCGACGGGGGGCGGGAGAGACCCAGTACTTC. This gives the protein CASGRRGAGETQYF.

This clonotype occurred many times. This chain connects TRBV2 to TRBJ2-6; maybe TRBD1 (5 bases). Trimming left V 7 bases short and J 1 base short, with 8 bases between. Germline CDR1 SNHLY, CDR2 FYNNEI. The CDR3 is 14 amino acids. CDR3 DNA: TGTGCCAGCAACCGACAGTCTGGGGCCAACGTCCTGACTTTC. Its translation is CASNRQSGANVLTF.

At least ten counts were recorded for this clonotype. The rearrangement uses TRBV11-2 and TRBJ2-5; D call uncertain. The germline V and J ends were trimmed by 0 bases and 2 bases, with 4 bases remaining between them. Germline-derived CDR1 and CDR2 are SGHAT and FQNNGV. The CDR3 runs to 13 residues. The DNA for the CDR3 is TGTGCCAGCAGCTTAGAGGAGCAAGAGACCCAGTACTTC. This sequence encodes CASSLEEQETQYF.

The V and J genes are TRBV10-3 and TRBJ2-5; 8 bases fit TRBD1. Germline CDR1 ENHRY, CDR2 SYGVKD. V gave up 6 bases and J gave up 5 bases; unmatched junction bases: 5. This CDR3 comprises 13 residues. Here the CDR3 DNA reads TGTGCCATCAGAGCCGACAGGGGCGAGACCCAGTACTTC. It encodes CAIRADRGETQYF.

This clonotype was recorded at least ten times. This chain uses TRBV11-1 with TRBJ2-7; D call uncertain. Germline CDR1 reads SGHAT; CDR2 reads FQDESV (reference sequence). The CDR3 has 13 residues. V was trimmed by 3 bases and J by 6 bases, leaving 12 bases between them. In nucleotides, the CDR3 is TGTGCCAGCAGCTTCGCCCCAAATCCCGAGCAGTACTTC. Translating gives CASSFAPNPEQYF.

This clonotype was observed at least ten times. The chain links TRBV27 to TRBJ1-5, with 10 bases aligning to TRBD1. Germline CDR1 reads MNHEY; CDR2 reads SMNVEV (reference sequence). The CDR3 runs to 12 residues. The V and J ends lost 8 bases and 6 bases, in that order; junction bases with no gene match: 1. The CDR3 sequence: CASGDRGQPQHF. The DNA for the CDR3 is TGTGCCAGCGGGGACAGGGGTCAGCCCCAGCATTTT.

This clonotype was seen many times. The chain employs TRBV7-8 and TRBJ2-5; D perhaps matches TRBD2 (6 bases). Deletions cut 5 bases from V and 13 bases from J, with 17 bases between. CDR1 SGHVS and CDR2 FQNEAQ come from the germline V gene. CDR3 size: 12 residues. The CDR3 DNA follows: TGTGCCAGCAGCCCTCGACGGGGGAGAGGGTACTTC. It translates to CASSPRRGRGYF.

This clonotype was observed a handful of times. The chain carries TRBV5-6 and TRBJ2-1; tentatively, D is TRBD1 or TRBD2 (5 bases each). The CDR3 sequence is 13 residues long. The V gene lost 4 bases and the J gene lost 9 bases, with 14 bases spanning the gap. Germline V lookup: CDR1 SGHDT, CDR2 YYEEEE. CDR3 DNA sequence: TGTGCCAGCAGCGGGACGGTTACGGGTGAGCAGTTCTTC. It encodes CASSGTVTGEQFF. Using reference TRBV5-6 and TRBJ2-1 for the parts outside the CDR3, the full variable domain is DAGVTQSPTHLIKTRGQQVTLRCSPKSGHDTVSWYQQALGQGPQFIFQYYEEEERQRGNFPDRFSGHQFPNYSSELNVNALLLGDSALYLCASSGTVTGEQFFGPGTRLTVL.

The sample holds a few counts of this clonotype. This chain's CDR3 is CSAKGEGLWGSPLHF. The CDR3 DNA follows: TGCAGCGCCAAAGGGGAGGGACTGTGGGGTTCACCCCTCCACTTT. V and J are TRBV20-1 and TRBJ1-6; possibly TRBD1 for D (5 bases). The CDR3 is made up of 15 amino acids. Looked up from germline, CDR1 is DFQATT and CDR2 is SNEGSKA (reference sequence).

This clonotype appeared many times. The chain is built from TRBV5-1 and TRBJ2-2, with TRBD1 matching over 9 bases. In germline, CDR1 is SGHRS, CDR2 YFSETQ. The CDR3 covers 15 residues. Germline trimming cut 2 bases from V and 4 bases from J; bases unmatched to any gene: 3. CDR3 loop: CASSFGQGLTGELFF. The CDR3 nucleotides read TGCGCCAGCAGCTTCGGACAGGGGCTCACCGGGGAGCTGTTTTTT.

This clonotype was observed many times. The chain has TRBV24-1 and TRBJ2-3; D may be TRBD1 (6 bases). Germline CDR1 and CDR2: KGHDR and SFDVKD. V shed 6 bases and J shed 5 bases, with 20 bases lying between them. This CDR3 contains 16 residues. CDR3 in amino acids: CATSRSDSSRQDTQYF. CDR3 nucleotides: TGTGCCACCAGTCGTTCGGACAGTTCTCGCCAAGATACGCAGTATTTT.

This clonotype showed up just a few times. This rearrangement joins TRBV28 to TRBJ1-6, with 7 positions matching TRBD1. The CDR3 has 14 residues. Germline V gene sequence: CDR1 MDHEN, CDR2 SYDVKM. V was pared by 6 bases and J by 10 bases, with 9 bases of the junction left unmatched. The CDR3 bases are TGTGCCAGCAGCTCAGCAGGGGGGGAATCACCCCTCCACTTT. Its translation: CASSSAGGESPLHF.

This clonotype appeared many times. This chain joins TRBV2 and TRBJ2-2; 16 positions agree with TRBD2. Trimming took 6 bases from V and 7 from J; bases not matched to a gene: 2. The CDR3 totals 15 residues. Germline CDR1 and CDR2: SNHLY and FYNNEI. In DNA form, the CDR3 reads TGTGCCAGCAGGGGACTAGCGGGAGGGATCGGGGAGCTGTTTTTT. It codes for CASRGLAGGIGELFF.

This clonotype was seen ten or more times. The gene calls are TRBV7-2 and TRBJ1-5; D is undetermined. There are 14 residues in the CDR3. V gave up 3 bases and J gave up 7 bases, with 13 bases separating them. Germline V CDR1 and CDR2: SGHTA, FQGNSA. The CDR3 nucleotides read TGTGCCAGCAGCTTTTGGCTTTCGGACCAGCCCCAGCATTTT. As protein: CASSFWLSDQPQHF.

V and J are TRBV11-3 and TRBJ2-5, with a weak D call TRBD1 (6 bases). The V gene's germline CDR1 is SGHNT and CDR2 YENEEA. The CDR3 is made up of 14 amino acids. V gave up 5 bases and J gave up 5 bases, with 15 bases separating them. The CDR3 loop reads CASSPSDSFETQYF. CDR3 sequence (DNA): TGTGCCAGCAGCCCCTCGGACAGTTTCGAGACCCAGTACTTC.

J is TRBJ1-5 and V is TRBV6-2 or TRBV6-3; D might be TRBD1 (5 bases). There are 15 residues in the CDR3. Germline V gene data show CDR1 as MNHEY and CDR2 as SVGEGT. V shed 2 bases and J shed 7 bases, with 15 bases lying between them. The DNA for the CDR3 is TGTGCCAGCAGTTACCACTGGACCAGGGACCAGCCCCAGCATTTT. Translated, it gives CASSYHWTRDQPQHF.

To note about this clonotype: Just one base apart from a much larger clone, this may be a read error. CDR3 sequence (DNA): TGCAGTGCAAGGCGAGGGGCGGAAGAGCAGTTCTTC. Protein: CSARRGAEEQFF. This sequence joins TRBV20-1 and TRBJ2-1, with D possibly called TRBD1 or TRBD2 (5 bases each). The V end lost 6 bases, the J end lost 10 bases, and 16 bases lay between the germline ends. The CDR3 contains 12 residues. Germline CDR1 DFQATT, CDR2 SNEGSKA (reference sequence).

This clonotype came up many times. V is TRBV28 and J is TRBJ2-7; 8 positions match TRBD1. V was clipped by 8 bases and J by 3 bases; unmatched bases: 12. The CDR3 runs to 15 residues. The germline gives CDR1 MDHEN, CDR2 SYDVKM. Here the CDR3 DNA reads TGTGCCAGCTCCATTCCCGGGACAGGTCTCTACGAGCAGTACTTC. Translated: CASSIPGTGLYEQYF.

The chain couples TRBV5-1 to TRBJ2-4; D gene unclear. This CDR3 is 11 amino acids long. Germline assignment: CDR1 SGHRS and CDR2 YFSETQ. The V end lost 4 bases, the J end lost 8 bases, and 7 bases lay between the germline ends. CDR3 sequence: CASSLSDIQYF. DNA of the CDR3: TGCGCCAGCAGCCTTTCCGACATTCAGTACTTC.

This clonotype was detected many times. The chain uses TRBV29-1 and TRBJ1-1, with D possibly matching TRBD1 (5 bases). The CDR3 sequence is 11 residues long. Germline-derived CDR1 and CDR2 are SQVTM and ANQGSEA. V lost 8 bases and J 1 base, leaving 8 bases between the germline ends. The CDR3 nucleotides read TGCAGCTCCAGGGAGAACACTGAAGCTTTCTTT. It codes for CSSRENTEAFF.

This chain's CDR3 is CAISESRGGELFF. The CDR3, as DNA: TGTGCCATCAGTGAGTCCCGGGGCGGGGAGCTGTTTTTT. The chain carries TRBV10-3 and TRBJ2-2; maybe TRBD2 (5 bases). Trimming took 0 bases from V and 7 from J, leaving 6 bases between them. The CDR3 covers 13 residues. The germline gives CDR1 ENHRY, CDR2 SYGVKD.

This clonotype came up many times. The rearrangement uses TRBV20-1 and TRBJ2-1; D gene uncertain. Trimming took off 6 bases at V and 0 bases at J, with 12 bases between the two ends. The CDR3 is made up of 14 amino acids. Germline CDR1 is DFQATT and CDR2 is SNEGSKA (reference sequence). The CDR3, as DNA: TGCAGTGCAACTACTACGAACTCCTACAATGAGCAGTTCTTC. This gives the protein CSATTTNSYNEQFF.

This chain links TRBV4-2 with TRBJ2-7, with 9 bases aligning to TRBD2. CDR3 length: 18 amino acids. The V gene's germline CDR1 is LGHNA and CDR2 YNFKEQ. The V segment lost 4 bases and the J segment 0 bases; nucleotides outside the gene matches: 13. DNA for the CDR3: TGTGCCAGCAGCCGCGGACCAAGGACTAGCGCTAACTCCTACGAGCAGTACTTC. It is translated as CASSRGPRTSANSYEQYF.

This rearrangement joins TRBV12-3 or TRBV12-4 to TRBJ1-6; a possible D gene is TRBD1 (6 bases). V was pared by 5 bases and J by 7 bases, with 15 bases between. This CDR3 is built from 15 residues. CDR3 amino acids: CASSAWGALNSPLHF. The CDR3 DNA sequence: TGTGCCAGCAGTGCCTGGGGGGCCCTAAATTCACCCCTCCACTTT.

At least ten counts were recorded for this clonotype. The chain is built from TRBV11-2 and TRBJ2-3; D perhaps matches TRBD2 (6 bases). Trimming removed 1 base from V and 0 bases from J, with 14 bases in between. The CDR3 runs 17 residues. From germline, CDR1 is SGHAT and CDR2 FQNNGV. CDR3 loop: CASSLGQGLPSTDTQYF. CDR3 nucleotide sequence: TGTGCCAGCAGCTTAGGGCAGGGACTCCCGAGCACAGATACGCAGTATTTT.

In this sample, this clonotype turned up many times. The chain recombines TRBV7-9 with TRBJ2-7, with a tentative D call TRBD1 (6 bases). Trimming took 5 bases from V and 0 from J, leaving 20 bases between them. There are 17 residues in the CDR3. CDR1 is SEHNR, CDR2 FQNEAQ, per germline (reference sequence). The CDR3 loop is CASSPHGRQVRSYEQYF. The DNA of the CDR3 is TGTGCCAGCAGCCCCCACGGGCGACAGGTACGCTCCTACGAGCAGTACTTC.

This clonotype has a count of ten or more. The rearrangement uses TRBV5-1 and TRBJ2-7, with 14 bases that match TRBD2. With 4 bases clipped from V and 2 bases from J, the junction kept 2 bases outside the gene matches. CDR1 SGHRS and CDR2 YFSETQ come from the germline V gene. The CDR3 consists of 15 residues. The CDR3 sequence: CASSTGLAGAYEQYF. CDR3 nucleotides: TGCGCCAGCAGCACGGGACTAGCGGGAGCCTACGAGCAGTACTTC.

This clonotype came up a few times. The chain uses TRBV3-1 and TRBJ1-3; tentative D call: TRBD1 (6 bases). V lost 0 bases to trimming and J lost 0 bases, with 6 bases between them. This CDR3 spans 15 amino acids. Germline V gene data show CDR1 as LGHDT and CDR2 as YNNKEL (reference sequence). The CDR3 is CASSQEGASGNTIYF. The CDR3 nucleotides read TGTGCCAGCAGCCAAGAGGGGGCCTCTGGAAACACCATATATTTT.